This TCR beta chain was sequenced in a study of blood T cell repertoires in COVID-19. Study background: Samples representing acute and convalescent COVID-19 were sourced from the United States, Italy and Spain.

Per the original data handling: Reference gene primer amplification gave nucleated cell count estimates. The table came from immunoSEQ multiplex PCR; TCRdb's copy has only in-frame clones and leaves some out. V, J and clone size derive from that table, while D and trimming were established from the DNA sequence. The table includes approximately 300,000 clones, over 80% detected once. The CDR3 consists of 14 residues. Trimming cost V 0 bases and J 4 bases, with 8 bases left between them. Germline CDR1 SGHNT, CDR2 YYREEE (reference sequence). The sequenced sample was peripheral blood. This receptor was taken from a woman in her thirties or forties with acute or convalescent COVID-19. The gene calls are TRBV5-4 and TRBJ1-3; no firm D call. Here the CDR3 reads CASSLEPGGNTIYF. The DNA for the CDR3 is TGTGCCAGCAGCTTGGAGCCGGGGGGAAACACCATATATTTT. The variable domain in full, completed from reference TRBV5-4 and TRBJ1-3, reads ETGVTQSPTHLIKTRGQQVTLRCSSQSGHNTVSWYQQALGQGPQFIFQYYREEENGRGNFPPRFSGLQFPNYSSELNVNALELDDSALYLCASSLEPGGNTIYFGEGSWLTVV.